A selection of T cell receptor beta chains follows, all from one sample in a study of T-cell memory formation after mild COVID-19. In TCRdb, the 5' RACE reads were re-called with MiXCR into one record per CDR3 protein. The table includes just under 550,000 distinct CDR3 sequences, 20% detected once. Sequencing used PBMCs or a T cell subset sorted from them (not recorded which). The receptors come from an adult woman who had mild COVID-19 (a few samples of this study predate the infection). Cell type and time point are not known. Both conserved end residues are part of each CDR3. A D gene is named only where the DNA matches it firmly. Not all rows give a size; the values are once, few, many and, for expanded clones, a class.

many	TRBV6-2/TRBV6-3	TRBJ2-1	NA	CASSLIKYNEQFF	TGTGCCAGCAGCCTCATCAAGTACAATGAGCAGTTCTTC
many	TRBV7-9	TRBJ1-1	NA	CASSPPGGMNTEAFF	TGTGCCAGCAGCCCACCGGGGGGCATGAACACTGAAGCTTTCTTT
NA	TRBV29-1	TRBJ2-5	TRBD1	CSVVPGGPETKYF	TGCAGCGTTGTTCCAGGGGGCCCGGAGACCAAGTACTTC
NA	TRBV24-1	TRBJ1-4	TRBD1	CATSESGTGNEKLFF	TGTGCCACCAGTGAATCCGGGACAGGGAATGAAAAACTGTTTTTT
few	TRBV9	TRBJ2-5	NA	CASSTTAAGLQTQYF	TGTGCCAGCAGCACTACAGCGGCGGGATTACAGACCCAGTACTTC
NA	TRBV6-2/TRBV6-3	TRBJ2-1	TRBD1	CASSYWTGVQNEQFF	TGTGCCAGCAGTTACTGGACAGGGGTTCAAAATGAGCAGTTCTTC
NA	TRBV7-6	TRBJ2-3	TRBD2	CASSWTSGSDTQYF	TGTGCCAGCAGCTGGACTAGCGGGAGTGATACGCAGTATTTT
few	TRBV18	TRBJ1-1	TRBD1	CASSRLDRVEAFF	TGTGCCAGCTCCCGACTCGACAGGGTTGAAGCTTTCTTT
NA	TRBV29-1	TRBJ2-7	NA	CSVELTPYEQYF	TGCAGCGTTGAGCTCACTCCCTACGAGCAGTACTTC
few	TRBV5-1	TRBJ1-2	NA	CASSLYAPVDVGSYTF	TGCGCCAGCAGCTTGTACGCCCCAGTCGACGTGGGAAGCTACACCTTC
NA	TRBV6-5	TRBJ2-2	NA	CASRTLGAGTGELFF	TGTGCCAGCAGGACCCTGGGCGCAGGCACCGGGGAGCTGTTTTTT
many	TRBV7-9	TRBJ1-2	TRBD1	CASSPSLTGGAAGYTF	TGTGCCAGCAGCCCAAGTCTCACAGGGGGCGCGGCTGGCTACACCTTC
NA	TRBV20-1	TRBJ1-1	NA	CSAPRVLDTEAFF	TGCAGTGCTCCTCGAGTTTTAGACACTGAAGCTTTCTTT
NA	TRBV7-6	TRBJ2-7	TRBD1	CASSLNEGAGYEQYF	TGTGCCAGCAGCTTAAATGAGGGGGCCGGTTACGAGCAGTACTTC
few	TRBV5-1	TRBJ2-2	TRBD1	CASSSGTGGSANTGELFF	TGCGCCAGCAGCTCCGGGACAGGGGGCTCCGCGAACACCGGGGAGCTGTTTTTT
few	TRBV2	TRBJ2-1	TRBD2	CASALAPGLAGAEQFF	TGTGCCAGCGCCCTCGCACCGGGACTAGCGGGGGCTGAGCAGTTCTTC
few	TRBV18	TRBJ2-7	NA	CASSPLGVGAYEQYF	TGTGCCAGCTCACCCCTGGGAGTGGGGGCCTACGAGCAGTACTTC
NA	TRBV6-5	TRBJ2-1	TRBD2	CASRPRGRGGYNEQFF	TGTGCCAGCAGGCCCCGGGGGCGGGGGGGCTACAATGAGCAGTTCTTC
NA	TRBV7-2	TRBJ2-1	TRBD2	CASSYLGVAGADEQFF	TGTGCCAGCAGCTACCTTGGGGTAGCGGGAGCGGATGAGCAGTTCTTC
NA	TRBV9	TRBJ2-4	NA	CASSVGLTKNIQYF	TGTGCCAGCAGCGTTGGACTTACCAAAAACATTCAGTACTTC
few	TRBV5-1	TRBJ2-3	NA	CASSLVGVPLGTDTQYF	TGCGCCAGCAGCTTGGTAGGGGTTCCCCTTGGGACAGATACGCAGTATTTT
NA	TRBV3-1	TRBJ1-2	NA	CASSQDNSWSYGYTF	TGTGCCAGCAGCCAAGATAACTCGTGGAGCTATGGCTACACCTTC
NA	TRBV6-5	TRBJ2-3	NA	CASSSGLPGADTQYF	TGTGCCAGCAGTTCGGGACTCCCGGGGGCAGATACGCAGTATTTT
NA	TRBV24-1	TRBJ2-3	NA	CATSAYRGGEDTQYF	TGTGCCACCAGTGCCTACAGGGGAGGAGAGGATACGCAGTATTTT
few	TRBV6-5	TRBJ2-7	NA	CASSYHREVAEQYF	TGTGCCAGCAGTTACCACAGGGAGGTGGCTGAGCAGTACTTC
many	TRBV12-3/TRBV12-4	TRBJ1-1	TRBD1	CASSWDRDTEAFF	TGTGCCAGCAGTTGGGACAGGGACACTGAAGCTTTCTTT
NA	TRBV4-3	TRBJ2-3	TRBD2	CASSQDPPVLAALTDTQYF	TGCGCCAGCAGCCAAGATCCCCCAGTCCTAGCGGCGCTCACAGATACGCAGTATTTT
NA	TRBV25-1	TRBJ1-1	NA	CASSEQGSNTEAFF	TGTGCCAGCAGTGAACAGGGATCGAACACTGAAGCTTTCTTT
once	TRBV6-6	TRBJ2-7	NA	CASHSVYEQYF	TGTGCCAGCCACAGTGTCTACGAGCAGTACTTC